These 24 T cell receptor beta chains originate from one sample sequenced in a study of T cell responses to AZD1222 COVID-19 vaccine. Assay used: immunoSEQ multiplex PCR; TCRdb lists only in-frame clones, some missing. The repertoire holds around 30,000 clones, 90% to 95% seen once, with 45% in the top ten. The sample here was peripheral blood, taken on day 0 of AZD1222 vaccination. All receptors come from an adult in good health.

This chain uses TRBV5-4 with TRBJ2-7; D is possibly TRBD2 (5 bases). This CDR3 contains 15 residues. V lost 4 bases, J lost 7 bases, and 21 bases lay in between. CDR1 is SGHNT and CDR2 is YYREEE in the germline V gene (reference sequence). The CDR3 region has the DNA TGTGCCAGCAGCGTAGAGCCTAGGGCCCCGGGGGAGCAGTACTTC. Its protein product is CASSVEPRAPGEQYF.

CDR3 coding DNA: TGCGCCAGCAGCTTGGTGGGCGGAAAGAACACTGAAGCTTTCTTT. Protein sequence: CASSLVGGKNTEAFF. The rearrangement joins TRBV5-1 to TRBJ1-1; no definite D call. V gave up 0 bases and J gave up 1 base, with 10 bases separating them. This CDR3 has 15 amino acids. CDR1 is SGHRS, CDR2 YFSETQ, per germline.

The rearrangement joins TRBV10-3 to TRBJ2-5, with a weak D call TRBD1 (6 bases). Germline CDR1 reads ENHRY; CDR2 reads SYGVKD. The ends were cut back, 6 bases at V and 5 bases at J, with 19 bases in the middle. This CDR3 has 15 amino acids. The CDR3 nucleotides are TGTGCCATCAGCACTGCTTCCCAGGGGTGGGAGACCCAGTACTTC. Residues: CAISTASQGWETQYF.

J is TRBJ1-6 and V is TRBV21-1. TRBV21-1 is a listed pseudogene. The CDR3 loop spans 14 amino acids. The CDR3 is CASTGGGGDSPLHF. The CDR3 nucleotides are TGTGCCAGCACCGGGGGAGGTGGTGATTCACCCCTCCACTTT.

V and J are TRBV19 and TRBJ1-2; D is possibly TRBD1 (6 bases). The V gene lost 5 bases and the J gene lost 3 bases, with 13 bases spanning the gap. CDR1 and CDR2 (germline): LNHDA, SQIVND (reference sequence). The CDR3 loop spans 14 amino acids. Here the CDR3 reads CASSSDSFDYGYTF. CDR3 nucleotides: TGTGCCAGTAGTTCGGACAGCTTCGACTATGGCTACACCTTC.

The chain links TRBV7-2 to TRBJ2-7, with TRBD1 matching over 9 bases. The ends lost 4 bases at V and 6 bases at J; junction bases unmatched: 7. Looked up from germline, CDR1 is SGHTA and CDR2 is FQGNSA. The CDR3 sequence is 14 residues long. The DNA of the CDR3 is TGTGCCAGCAGCTCGCAACAGGGGGCGTCCGAGCAGTACTTC. Encoded protein: CASSSQQGASEQYF.

V gene TRBV13 combines with J gene TRBJ1-1; 7 bases fit TRBD1. The junction had 9 bases not matched to a gene; V was cut back by 5 bases and J by 0 bases. The CDR3 has 16 residues. CDR1 is PRHDT and CDR2 is FYEKMQ in the germline V gene (reference sequence). The CDR3: CASSPRQGLMNTEAFF. The DNA for the CDR3 is TGTGCCAGCAGCCCCCGACAGGGACTAATGAACACTGAAGCTTTCTTT.

V and J are TRBV4-1 and TRBJ2-7; the match to TRBD2 covers 11 bases. The CDR3 spans 18 residues. Trimming removed 0 bases from V and 3 bases from J; junction bases left unmatched: 10. Germline-derived CDR1 and CDR2 are MGHRA and YSYEKL. The CDR3 sequence: CASSQDPPSGGRFYEQYF. CDR3 DNA: TGCGCCAGCAGCCAAGACCCCCCTAGCGGGGGGCGGTTCTACGAGCAGTACTTC.

The chain uses TRBV4-2 and TRBJ1-2, with D possibly TRBD1 on 6 matching bases. Germline V gene sequence: CDR1 LGHNA, CDR2 YNFKEQ. V was clipped by 3 bases and J by 4 bases, with 15 bases between them. The CDR3 has 15 residues. As DNA, the CDR3 is TGTGCCAGCAGCCAGGCGGTAGGGGGGGCCTATGGCTACACCTTC. Translating gives CASSQAVGGAYGYTF.

The chain combines TRBV7-9 with TRBJ2-7, with 7 bases lining up with TRBD1. Trimming cost V 1 base and J 5 bases; bases outside gene matches: 5. Germline V CDR1 and CDR2: SEHNR, FQNEAQ (reference sequence). The CDR3 is 14 residues long. Here the CDR3 reads CASSLGGGGDEQYF. Written as DNA, the CDR3 is TGTGCCAGCAGCTTAGGAGGGGGCGGCGACGAGCAGTACTTC.

The chain couples TRBV5-1 to TRBJ2-5, with TRBD2 matching over 7 bases. This CDR3 comprises 14 residues. Trimming took 3 bases from V and 5 from J; bases not matched to a gene: 7. Germline loops: CDR1 SGHRS, CDR2 YFSETQ. The CDR3 sequence: CASSSLDGGETQYF. Written as DNA, the CDR3 is TGCGCCAGCAGCTCCCTGGACGGGGGGGAGACCCAGTACTTC.

This rearrangement joins TRBV9 to TRBJ2-1; no clear D gene. Trimming took 3 bases from V and 10 from J, leaving 14 bases between them. The CDR3 sequence is 13 residues long. CDR1 is SGDLS, CDR2 YYNGEE, per germline. The CDR3 bases are TGTGCCAGCAGCGCCCCCTTTGGTAGGGAGCAGTTCTTC. It specifies CASSAPFGREQFF. Complete variable domain (other parts from reference TRBV9 and TRBJ2-1): DSGVTQTPKHLITATGQRVTLRCSPRSGDLSVYWYQQSLDQGLQFLIQYYNGEERAKGNILERFSAQQFPDLHSELNLSSLELGDSALYFCASSAPFGREQFFGPGTRLTVL.

The gene calls are TRBV7-8 and TRBJ2-5, with 8 bases matching TRBD1. Trimming took 7 bases from V and 1 from J; bases not matched to a gene: 8. CDR3 length equals 15 residues. Per germline, CDR1 SGHVS and CDR2 FQNEAQ. CDR3 residues: CASTKDRAVQETQYF. The CDR3 DNA is TGTGCCAGCACCAAGGACAGGGCAGTCCAAGAGACCCAGTACTTC.

This rearrangement joins TRBV19 to TRBJ1-5; TRBD1 aligns across 8 bases. Germline loops: CDR1 LNHDA, CDR2 SQIVND (reference sequence). The V and J ends lost 6 bases and 4 bases, in that order; junction bases with no gene match: 8. This CDR3 comprises 15 residues. This CDR3 is CASRADRGGNQPQHF. The CDR3 DNA follows: TGTGCCAGTAGAGCAGACAGGGGAGGGAATCAGCCCCAGCATTTT.

V and J are TRBV19 and TRBJ1-2; D may be TRBD1 (5 bases). The CDR3 runs to 16 residues. Trimming left V 6 bases short and J 4 bases short, with 21 bases between. From germline, CDR1 is LNHDA and CDR2 SQIVND (reference sequence). Here the CDR3 DNA reads TGTGCCAGTAGCCTTAGCGGTGCAGGGCCTATCTATGGCTACACCTTC. It yields the protein CASSLSGAGPIYGYTF.

The chain employs TRBV27 and TRBJ2-3; 8 nucleotides agree with TRBD2. The CDR3 extends over 15 amino acids. Germline V gene sequence: CDR1 MNHEY, CDR2 SMNVEV (reference sequence). The J segment lost 0 bases and the V segment lost 6 bases, leaving 5 bases of the junction unmatched. CDR3 region: CASSRTSSSTDTQYF. The DNA for the CDR3 is TGTGCCAGCAGCAGGACTAGCAGTAGCACAGATACGCAGTATTTT.

The chain employs TRBV5-5 and TRBJ2-7; D may be TRBD2 (5 bases). V was trimmed by 4 bases and J by 6 bases, leaving 14 bases between them. Germline CDR1 is SGHKS and CDR2 is YYEKEE (reference sequence). This CDR3 is built from 13 residues. This chain's CDR3 is CASSPRGPGEQYF. The CDR3 region has the DNA TGTGCCAGCAGCCCCCGAGGGCCTGGCGAGCAGTACTTC. The entire variable domain, with the rest obtained from reference TRBV5-5 and TRBJ2-7, is as follows: DAGVTQSPTHLIKTRGQQVTLRCSPISGHKSVSWYQQVLGQGPQFIFQYYEKEERGRGNFPDRFSARQFPNYSSELNVNALLLGDSALYLCASSPRGPGEQYFGPGTRLTVT.

This chain joins TRBV6-5 and TRBJ2-7; 9 bases map to TRBD1. Germline V gene lookup returns CDR1 MNHEY and CDR2 SVGAGI. Trimming cost V 5 bases and J 6 bases; bases outside gene matches: 5. The CDR3 is made up of 13 amino acids. The CDR3 nucleotides read TGTGCCAGCAGTCAAACAGGGGGCGTCGAGCAGTACTTC. This translates into CASSQTGGVEQYF.

The genes are TRBV2 and TRBJ1-1; D remains ambiguous. The CDR3 loop spans 15 amino acids. From germline, CDR1 is SNHLY and CDR2 FYNNEI. With 2 bases removed from V and 1 base from J, the gap between germline ends came to 11 bases. The chain's CDR3 is CASSESRTPNTEAFF. In DNA, the CDR3 is TGTGCCAGCAGTGAATCTAGGACCCCGAACACTGAAGCTTTCTTT.

The rearrangement uses TRBV6-5 and TRBJ1-2; TRBD1 might be the D (5 bases). From germline, CDR1 is MNHEY and CDR2 SVGAGI. The CDR3 spans 15 residues. V lost 2 bases and J lost 4, with 14 bases in between. CDR3 residues: CASSYLIGGFYGYTF. CDR3 in DNA: TGTGCCAGCAGTTACCTGATCGGGGGGTTCTATGGCTACACCTTC.

The gene calls are TRBV7-2 and TRBJ1-1; D gene uncertain. The CDR3 has 12 amino acids. V was clipped by 5 bases and J by 8 bases, with 12 bases between them. Germline CDR1 is SGHTA and CDR2 is FQGNSA. The CDR3 DNA follows: TGTGCCAGCAGCGGCCGCAGAGGGGAAGCTTTCTTT. Protein sequence: CASSGRRGEAFF.

The chain has TRBV7-2 and TRBJ2-2, with a possible D match to TRBD1 (7 bases). The CDR3 length is 14 residues. Looked up from germline, CDR1 is SGHTA and CDR2 is FQGNSA. Trimming shortened V by 2 bases and J by 5 bases, and 9 bases separated the two germline ends. This chain's CDR3 is CASSLPGGTGELFF. CDR3 bases: TGTGCCAGCAGCTTACCAGGGGGGACCGGGGAGCTGTTTTTT. Based on the CDR3 plus reference TRBV7-2 and TRBJ2-2, the full variable domain is GAGVSQSPSNKVTEKGKDVELRCDPISGHTALYWYRQSLGQGLEFLIYFQGNSAPDKSGLPSDRFSAERTGGSVSTLTIQRTQQEDSAVYLCASSLPGGTGELFFGEGSRLTVL.

The V call is TRBV23-1, the J call TRBJ1-2, with no clear D. TRBV23-1 is sorted into the ORF group, with uncertain function. The ends were cut back, 0 bases at V and 2 bases at J, with 7 bases in the middle. The CDR3 is 14 amino acids. The CDR3 here is CASSQSTRNYGYTF. Written as DNA, the CDR3 is TGCGCCAGCAGTCAATCCACGAGAAACTATGGCTACACCTTC.

This clone is labeled as medium-sized. The V gene is TRBV2, the J gene TRBJ2-5, with D maybe TRBD1 (5 bases). Trimming left V 6 bases short and J 2 bases short, with 13 bases between. Germline V gene sequence: CDR1 SNHLY, CDR2 FYNNEI. This CDR3 comprises 14 residues. DNA for the CDR3: TGTGCCAGCAGCGCAGGACACTTACAAGAGACCCAGTACTTC. This codes for CASSAGHLQETQYF.